These 4 T cell receptor beta chains originate from one sample sequenced in a study of T-cell memory formation after mild COVID-19 (dated by TCRdb to 2020 to 2023). Preparation of the library involved 5' RACE. Instrument on record: Illumina NovaSeq 6000. TCRdb trimmed public reads at Q25 via fastp, called clones via MiXCR and kept in-frame beta chains. Each entry merges the rows of one CDR3 protein and shows their most common DNA and genes. The sample data list hundreds of thousands of distinct CDR3 sequences, and roughly 17% of these were observed just once. Jointly, the top ten make up approximately 23% of the sample. Sequencing was carried out using PBMCs or a T cell subset sorted from them (not recorded which). These receptors were taken from a man younger than 35 who had mild COVID-19 (a few samples of this study predate the infection). The sample titles of this study are shuffled in the database, so cell type and time point are left out; the donor was told from shared clones.

This clonotype was recorded at least ten times. The gene calls are TRBV4-2 and TRBJ2-2; D might be TRBD1 (6 bases). The germline V gene has CDR1 LGHNA and CDR2 YNFKEQ. V gave up 0 bases and J gave up 4 bases, with 15 bases separating them. This CDR3 comprises 17 residues. The CDR3 DNA is TGTGCCAGCAGCCAAGATACGCTGGGGGCGGGCACCGGGGAGCTGTTTTTT. Translating gives CASSQDTLGAGTGELFF.

This clonotype was counted only a few times. This sequence joins TRBV27 and TRBJ2-3; 9 bases line up with TRBD2. Germline V gene data show CDR1 as MNHEY and CDR2 as SMNVEV (reference sequence). The CDR3 is 17 residues long. V lost 2 bases to trimming and J lost 4 bases; unmatched junction nucleotides: 10. The CDR3 sequence is CASSLAGGLLHADTQYF. The CDR3 DNA sequence: TGTGCCAGCAGTTTAGCGGGGGGGCTCCTCCACGCAGATACGCAGTATTTT.

In this sample, this clonotype turned up a few times. The J gene is TRBJ2-5, the V gene TRBV19; no firm D call. This CDR3 spans 15 amino acids. CDR1 and CDR2 (germline): LNHDA, SQIVND (reference sequence). Trimming cost V 1 base and J 7 bases, with 16 bases left between them. The CDR3 region has the DNA TGTGCCAGTAGTATAGTACAAGGACCTTACGGGACCCAGTACTTC. Its translation: CASSIVQGPYGTQYF.

This clonotype was counted a few times. The rearrangement uses TRBV18 and TRBJ1-4; D uncertain. Germline V gives CDR1 KGHSH, CDR2 LQKENI. There are 14 residues in the CDR3. V lost 5 bases to trimming and J lost 8 bases, with 15 bases between them. In nucleotides, the CDR3 is TGTGCCAGCTCATTGTCCGGAGTCGGGGAAAAACTGTTTTTT. Translating it yields CASSLSGVGEKLFF.